This T cell receptor (beta chain) was recovered during a study of molecular identifiers for immune sequencing clone quantification. Study information: In replicates, the authors split RNA from roughly 18,000 or 92,000 naive CD8 cells five ways and sequenced four.

TCRdb itself ran the PCR reads through MiXCR, one entry per CDR3 protein. The sample contains fewer than 30,000 distinct CDR3 sequences, over 15% of which appear only once. The CDR3 runs 13 residues. V shed 3 bases and J shed 5 bases, with 10 bases lying between them. CDR1 and CDR2 (germline): SGDLS, YYNGEE. Sample share makes this clonotype medium-sized (0.01 to 0.1%). What was sequenced was naive CD8+ T cells from blood, with Jurkat cell RNA spiked in. The subset is: FACS-sorted CD8+CD4-CCR7+CD45RA+ naive T cells. This receptor was taken from a human donor in good health. Some libraries in this study had Jurkat cell RNA spiked in. This chain connects TRBV9 to TRBJ2-3, with no clear D. CDR3 region: CASSEFWQDTQYF. The CDR3 DNA follows: TGTGCCAGCAGCGAGTTCTGGCAAGATACGCAGTATTTT.